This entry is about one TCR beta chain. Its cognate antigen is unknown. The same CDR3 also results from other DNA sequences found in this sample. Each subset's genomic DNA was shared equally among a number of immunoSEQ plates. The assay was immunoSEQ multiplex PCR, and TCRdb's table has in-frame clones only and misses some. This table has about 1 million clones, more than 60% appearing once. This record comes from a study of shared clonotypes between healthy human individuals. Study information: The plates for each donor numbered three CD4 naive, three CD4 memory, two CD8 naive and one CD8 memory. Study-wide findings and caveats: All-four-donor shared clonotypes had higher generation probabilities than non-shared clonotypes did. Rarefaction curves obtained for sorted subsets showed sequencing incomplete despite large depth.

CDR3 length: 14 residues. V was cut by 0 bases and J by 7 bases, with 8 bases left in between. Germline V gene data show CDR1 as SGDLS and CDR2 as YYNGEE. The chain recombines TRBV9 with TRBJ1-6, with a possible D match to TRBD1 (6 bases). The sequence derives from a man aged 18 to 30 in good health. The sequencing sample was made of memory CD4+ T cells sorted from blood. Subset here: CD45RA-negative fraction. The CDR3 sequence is CASSVGTGNSPLHF. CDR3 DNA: TGTGCCAGCAGCGTAGGAACAGGGAATTCACCCCTCCACTTT.